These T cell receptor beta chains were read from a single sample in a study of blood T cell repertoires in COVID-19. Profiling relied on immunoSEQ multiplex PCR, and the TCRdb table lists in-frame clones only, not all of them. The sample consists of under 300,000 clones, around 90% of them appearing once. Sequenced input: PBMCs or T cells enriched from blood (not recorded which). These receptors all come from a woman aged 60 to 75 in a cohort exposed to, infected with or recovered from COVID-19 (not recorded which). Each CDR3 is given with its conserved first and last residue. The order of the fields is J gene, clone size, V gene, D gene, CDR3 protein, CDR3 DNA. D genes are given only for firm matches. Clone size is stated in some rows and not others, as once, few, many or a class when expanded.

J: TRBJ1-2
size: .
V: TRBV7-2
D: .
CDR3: CASRNTLGGGGYTF
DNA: TGTGCCAGCAGAAACACTCTCGGGGGGGGTGGCTACACCTTC

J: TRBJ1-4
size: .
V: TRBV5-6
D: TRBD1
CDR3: CASSIRLPGQGNEKLFF
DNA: TGTGCCAGCAGCATCCGTCTACCGGGACAGGGGAATGAAAAACTGTTTTTT

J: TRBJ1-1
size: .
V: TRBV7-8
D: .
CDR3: CASSLGRQGLNTEAFF
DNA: TGTGCCAGCAGCTTAGGTCGGCAGGGTCTAAACACTGAAGCTTTCTTT

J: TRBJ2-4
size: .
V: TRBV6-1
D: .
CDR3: CASSEVSTRGAKNIQYF
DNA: TGTGCCAGCAGTGAAGTGAGTACACGAGGGGCCAAAAACATTCAGTACTTC

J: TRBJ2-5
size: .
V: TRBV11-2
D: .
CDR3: CASSRGQTQYF
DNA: TGTGCCAGCAGCCGCGGGCAGACCCAGTACTTC

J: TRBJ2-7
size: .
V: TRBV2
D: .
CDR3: CASSEGQIIYEQYF
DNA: TGTGCCAGCAGTGAGGGGCAGATTATTTACGAGCAGTACTTC

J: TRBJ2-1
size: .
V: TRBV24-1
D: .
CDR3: CATSHSSYNEQFF
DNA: TGTGCCACCAGTCACAGCTCCTACAATGAGCAGTTCTTC

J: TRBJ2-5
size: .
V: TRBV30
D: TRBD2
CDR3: CARSGRAETQYF
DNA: TGTGCCCGTAGCGGGAGGGCGGAGACCCAGTACTTC

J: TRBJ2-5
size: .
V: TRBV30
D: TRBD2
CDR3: CAWGGLAGETQYF
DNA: TGTGCCTGGGGGGGACTAGCTGGGGAGACCCAGTACTTC

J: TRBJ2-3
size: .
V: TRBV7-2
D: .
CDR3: CASSRGGRDTQYF
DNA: TGTGCCAGCAGCCGCGGTGGCCGAGATACGCAGTATTTT

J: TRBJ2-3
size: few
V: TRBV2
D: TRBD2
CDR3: CARTSGSRPDTQYF
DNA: TGTGCCAGAACTAGCGGGAGCAGGCCAGATACGCAGTATTTT

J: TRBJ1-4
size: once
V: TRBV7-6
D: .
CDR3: CASSRWGHGEKLFF
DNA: TGTGCCAGCAGCCGATGGGGGCACGGTGAAAAACTGTTTTTT

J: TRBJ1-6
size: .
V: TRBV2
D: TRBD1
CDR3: CASRGQGENSPLHF
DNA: TGTGCCAGCAGGGGACAGGGAGAGAATTCACCCCTCCACTTT

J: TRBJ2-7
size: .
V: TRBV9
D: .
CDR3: CASSGTVSYEQYF
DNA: TGTGCCAGCAGCGGGACAGTTTCCTACGAGCAGTACTTC

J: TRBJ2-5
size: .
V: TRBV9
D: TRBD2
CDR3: CASSRRLAGGQETQYF
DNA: TGTGCCAGCAGCCGCCGACTAGCGGGAGGGCAGGAGACCCAGTACTTC

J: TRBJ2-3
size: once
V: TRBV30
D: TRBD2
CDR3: CAWSLGTSGTKDTQYF
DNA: TGTGCCTGGAGTCTGGGGACTAGCGGGACAAAAGATACGCAGTATTTT

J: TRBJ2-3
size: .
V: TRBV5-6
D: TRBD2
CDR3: CASILAGGTDTQYF
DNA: TGTGCCAGTATACTAGCGGGAGGCACAGATACGCAGTATTTT

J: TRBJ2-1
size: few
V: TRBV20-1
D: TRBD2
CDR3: CSASGTSTNEQFF
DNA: TGCAGTGCTAGTGGGACTAGCACCAATGAGCAGTTCTTC

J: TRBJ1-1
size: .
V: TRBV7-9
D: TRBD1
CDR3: CASSLEGARTEAFF
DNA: TGTGCCAGCAGCTTAGAGGGGGCGCGGACTGAAGCTTTCTTT

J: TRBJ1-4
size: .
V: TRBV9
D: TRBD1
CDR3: CASSPLQGQGGEKLFF
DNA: TGTGCCAGCAGTCCTCTCCAGGGACAGGGTGGTGAAAAACTGTTTTTT

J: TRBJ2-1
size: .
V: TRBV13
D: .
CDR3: CASSSIQGRFEQFF
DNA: TGTGCCAGCAGCTCCATCCAGGGGCGATTTGAGCAGTTCTTC